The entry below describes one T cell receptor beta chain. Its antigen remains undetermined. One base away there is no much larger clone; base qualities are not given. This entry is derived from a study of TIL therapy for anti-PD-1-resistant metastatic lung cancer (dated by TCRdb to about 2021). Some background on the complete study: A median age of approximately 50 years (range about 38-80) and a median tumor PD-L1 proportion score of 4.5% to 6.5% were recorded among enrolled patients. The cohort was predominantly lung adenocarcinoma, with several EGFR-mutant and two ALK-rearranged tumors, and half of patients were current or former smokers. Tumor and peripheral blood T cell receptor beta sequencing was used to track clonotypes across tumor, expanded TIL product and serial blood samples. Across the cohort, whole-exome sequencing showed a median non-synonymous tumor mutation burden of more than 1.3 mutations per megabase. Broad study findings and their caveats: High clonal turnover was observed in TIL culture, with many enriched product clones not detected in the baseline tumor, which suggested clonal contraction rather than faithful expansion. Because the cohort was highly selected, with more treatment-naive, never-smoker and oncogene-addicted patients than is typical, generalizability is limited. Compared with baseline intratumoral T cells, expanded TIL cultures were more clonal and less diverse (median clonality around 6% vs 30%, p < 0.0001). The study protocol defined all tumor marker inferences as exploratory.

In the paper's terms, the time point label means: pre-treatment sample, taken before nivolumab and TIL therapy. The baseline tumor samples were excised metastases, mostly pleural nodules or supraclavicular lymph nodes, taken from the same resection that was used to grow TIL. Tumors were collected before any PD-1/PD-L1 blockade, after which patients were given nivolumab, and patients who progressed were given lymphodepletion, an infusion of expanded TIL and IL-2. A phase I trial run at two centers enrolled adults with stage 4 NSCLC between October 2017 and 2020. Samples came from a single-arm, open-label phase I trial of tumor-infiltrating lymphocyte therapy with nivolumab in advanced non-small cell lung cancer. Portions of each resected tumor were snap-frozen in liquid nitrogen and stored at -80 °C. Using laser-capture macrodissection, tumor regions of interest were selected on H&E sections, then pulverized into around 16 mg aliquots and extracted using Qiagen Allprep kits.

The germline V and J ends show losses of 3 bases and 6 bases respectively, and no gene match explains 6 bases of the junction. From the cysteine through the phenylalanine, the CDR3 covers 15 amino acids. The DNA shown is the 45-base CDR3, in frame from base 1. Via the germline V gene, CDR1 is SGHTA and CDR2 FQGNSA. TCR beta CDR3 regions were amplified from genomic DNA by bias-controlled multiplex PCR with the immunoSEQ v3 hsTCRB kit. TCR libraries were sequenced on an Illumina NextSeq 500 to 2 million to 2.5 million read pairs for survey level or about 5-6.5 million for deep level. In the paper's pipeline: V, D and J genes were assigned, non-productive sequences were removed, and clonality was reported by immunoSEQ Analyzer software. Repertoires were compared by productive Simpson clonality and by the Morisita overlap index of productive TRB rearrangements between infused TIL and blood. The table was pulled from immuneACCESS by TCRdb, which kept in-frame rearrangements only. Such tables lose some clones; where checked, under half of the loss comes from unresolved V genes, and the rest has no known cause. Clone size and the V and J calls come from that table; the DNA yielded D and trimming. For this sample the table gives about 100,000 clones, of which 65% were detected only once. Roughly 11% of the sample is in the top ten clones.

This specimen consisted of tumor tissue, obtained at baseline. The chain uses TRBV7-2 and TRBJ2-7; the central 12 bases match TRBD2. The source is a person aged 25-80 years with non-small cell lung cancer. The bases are TGTGCCAGCAGCTTTCTAGCGGGGGGGCCTCTCGAGCAGTACTTC. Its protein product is CASSFLAGGPLEQYF. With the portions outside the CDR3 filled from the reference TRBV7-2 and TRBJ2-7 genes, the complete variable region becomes GAGVSQSPSNKVTEKGKDVELRCDPISGHTALYWYRQSLGQGLEFLIYFQGNSAPDKSGLPSDRFSAERTGGSVSTLTIQRTQQEDSAVYLCASSFLAGGPLEQYFGPGTRLTVT.